This passage covers 3 T cell receptor beta chains from one sample sequenced in a study of blood T cell repertoires in COVID-19. Produced via immunoSEQ multiplex PCR; TCRdb's table is partial and in-frame only. The sample has some 330,000 clones; around 87% are singletons. The sequencing input was PBMCs or T cells enriched from blood (not recorded which). These receptor sequences come from a man aged 40-49 years in a cohort exposed to, infected with or recovered from COVID-19 (not recorded which).

The chain joins TRBV15 to TRBJ1-1; TRBD1 aligns across 7 bases. The CDR3 length is 14 residues. The junction had 7 bases not matched to a gene; V was cut back by 8 bases and J by 1 base. The germline CDR1 and CDR2 sequences are LNHNV and YYDKDF (reference sequence). CDR3 region: CATSLWTGNTEAFF. CDR3 DNA: TGTGCCACCTCCCTGTGGACAGGGAACACTGAAGCTTTCTTT.

The chain recombines TRBV15 with TRBJ2-7; the D is unclear. Between the trimmed V and J ends, which lost 0 bases and 6 bases, there was a span of 6 bases. The CDR3 has 12 amino acids. CDR1 is LNHNV, CDR2 YYDKDF, per germline (reference sequence). DNA of the CDR3: TGTGCCACCAGCAGAGATTTTAGCGAGCAGTACTTC. Its protein is CATSRDFSEQYF.

The V and J genes are TRBV10-1 and TRBJ1-1, with 7 bases lining up with TRBD1. The trim removed 6 bases at V and 1 base at J, leaving 2 bases unmatched. The CDR3 spans 13 residues. Germline V gene lookup returns CDR1 WNHNN and CDR2 SYGVQD (reference sequence). DNA for the CDR3: TGCGCCAGCAGGACAGGGTGGAACACTGAAGCTTTCTTT. It is translated as CASRTGWNTEAFF.